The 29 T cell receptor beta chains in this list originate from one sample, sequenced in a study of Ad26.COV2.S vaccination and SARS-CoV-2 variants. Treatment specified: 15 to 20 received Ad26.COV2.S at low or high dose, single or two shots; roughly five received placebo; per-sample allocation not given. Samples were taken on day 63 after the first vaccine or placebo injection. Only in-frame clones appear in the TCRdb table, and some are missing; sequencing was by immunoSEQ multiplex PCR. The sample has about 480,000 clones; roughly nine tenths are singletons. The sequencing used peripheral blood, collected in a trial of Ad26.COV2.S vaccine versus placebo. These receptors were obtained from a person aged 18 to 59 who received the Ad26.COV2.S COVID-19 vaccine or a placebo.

CDR3 nucleotide sequence: TGTGCCAGCATGGTCAGAGGAACTAATGAAAAACTGTTTTTT. Its translation is CASMVRGTNEKLFF. The chain is built from TRBV28 and TRBJ1-4; D is uncertain. The CDR3 is 14 residues long. V was clipped by 7 bases and J by 1 base, with 10 bases between them. Germline V gene sequence: CDR1 MDHEN, CDR2 SYDVKM. The complete variable domain, with remaining parts taken from reference TRBV28 and TRBJ1-4, reads DVKVTQSSRYLVKRTGEKVFLECVQDMDHENMFWYRQDPGLGLRLIYFSYDVKMKEKGDIPEGYSVSREKKERFSLILESASTNQTSMYLCASMVRGTNEKLFFGSGTQLSVL.

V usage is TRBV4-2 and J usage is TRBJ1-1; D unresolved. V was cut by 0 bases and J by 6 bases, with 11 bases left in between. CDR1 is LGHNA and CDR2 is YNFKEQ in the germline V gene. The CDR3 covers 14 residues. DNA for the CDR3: TGTGCCAGCAGCCAAGATCCACAAGGCTCTGAAGCTTTCTTT. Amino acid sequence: CASSQDPQGSEAFF.

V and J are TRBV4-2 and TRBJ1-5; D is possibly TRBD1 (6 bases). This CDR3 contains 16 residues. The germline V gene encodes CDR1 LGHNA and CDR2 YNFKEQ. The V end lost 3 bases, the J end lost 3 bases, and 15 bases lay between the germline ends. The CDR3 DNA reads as TGTGCCAGCAGCCAGTACCGGGACAACTTCAATCAGCCCCAGCATTTT. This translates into CASSQYRDNFNQPQHF.

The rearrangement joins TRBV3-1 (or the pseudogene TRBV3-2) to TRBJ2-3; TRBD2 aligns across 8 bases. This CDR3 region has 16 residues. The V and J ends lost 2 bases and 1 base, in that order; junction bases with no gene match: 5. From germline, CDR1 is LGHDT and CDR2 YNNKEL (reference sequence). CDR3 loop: CASSQNPGLGTDTQYF. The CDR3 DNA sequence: TGTGCCAGCAGCCAAAATCCGGGACTAGGCACAGATACGCAGTATTTT.

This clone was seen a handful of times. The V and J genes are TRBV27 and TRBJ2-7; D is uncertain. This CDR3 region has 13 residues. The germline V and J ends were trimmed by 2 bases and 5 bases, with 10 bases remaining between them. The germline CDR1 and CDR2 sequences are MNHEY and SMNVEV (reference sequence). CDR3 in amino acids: CASSLTDRDEQYF. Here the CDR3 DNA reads TGTGCCAGCAGTTTAACGGACCGAGACGAGCAGTACTTC.

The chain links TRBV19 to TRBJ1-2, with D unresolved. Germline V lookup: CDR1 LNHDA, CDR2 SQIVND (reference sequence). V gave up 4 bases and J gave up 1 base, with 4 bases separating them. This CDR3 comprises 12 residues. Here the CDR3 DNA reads TGTGCCAGTAGTACATTTAACTATGGCTACACCTTC. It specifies CASSTFNYGYTF.

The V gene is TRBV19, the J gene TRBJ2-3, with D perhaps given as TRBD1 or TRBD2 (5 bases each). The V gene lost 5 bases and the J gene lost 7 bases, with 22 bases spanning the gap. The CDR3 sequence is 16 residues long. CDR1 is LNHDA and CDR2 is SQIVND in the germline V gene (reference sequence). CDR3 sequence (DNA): TGTGCCAGTAGTGCCCCGGGGCTAGCCGAGCGGAATACGCAGTATTTT. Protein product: CASSAPGLAERNTQYF.

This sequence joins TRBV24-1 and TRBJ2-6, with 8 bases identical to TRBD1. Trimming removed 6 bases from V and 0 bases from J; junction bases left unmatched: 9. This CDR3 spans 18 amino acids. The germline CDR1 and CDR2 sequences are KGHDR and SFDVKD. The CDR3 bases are TGTGCCACCAGTACCTGGGGGACAGGAGCCTCTGGGGCCAACGTCCTGACTTTC. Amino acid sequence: CATSTWGTGASGANVLTF.

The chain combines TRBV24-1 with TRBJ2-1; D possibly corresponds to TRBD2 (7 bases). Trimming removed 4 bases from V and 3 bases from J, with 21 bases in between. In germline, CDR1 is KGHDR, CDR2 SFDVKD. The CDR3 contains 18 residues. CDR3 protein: CATSDSTGGPTHYNEQFF. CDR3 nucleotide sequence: TGTGCCACCAGTGACTCTACCGGGGGGCCCACCCACTACAATGAGCAGTTCTTC.

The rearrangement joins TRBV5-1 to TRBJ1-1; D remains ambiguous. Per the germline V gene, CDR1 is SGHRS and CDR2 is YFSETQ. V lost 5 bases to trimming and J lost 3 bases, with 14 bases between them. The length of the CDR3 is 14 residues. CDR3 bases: TGCGCCAGCAGTTGGGCTGGAGGTCACACTGAAGCTTTCTTT. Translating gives CASSWAGGHTEAFF.

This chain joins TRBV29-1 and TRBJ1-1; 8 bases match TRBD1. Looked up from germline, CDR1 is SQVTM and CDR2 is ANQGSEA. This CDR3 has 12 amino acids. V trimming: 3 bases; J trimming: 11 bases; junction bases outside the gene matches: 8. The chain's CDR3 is CSVDGQGASAFF. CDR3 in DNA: TGCAGCGTTGATGGGCAGGGGGCTTCCGCTTTCTTT.

CDR3: CASSLVSVGEQFF. The CDR3 DNA reads as TGTGCCAGCAGCTTAGTATCTGTGGGGGAGCAGTTCTTC. The chain uses TRBV11-3 and TRBJ2-1; D ambiguous. The germline CDR1 and CDR2 sequences are SGHNT and YENEEA. The CDR3 is 13 residues long. V lost 1 base, J lost 10 bases, and 11 bases lay in between. Together with reference TRBV11-3 and TRBJ2-1, the CDR3 gives the full variable domain: EAGVVQSPRYKIIEKKQPVAFWCNPISGHNTLYWYLQNLGQGPELLIRYENEEAVDDSQLPKDRFSAERLKGVDSTLKIQPAELGDSAVYLCASSLVSVGEQFFGPGTRLTVL.

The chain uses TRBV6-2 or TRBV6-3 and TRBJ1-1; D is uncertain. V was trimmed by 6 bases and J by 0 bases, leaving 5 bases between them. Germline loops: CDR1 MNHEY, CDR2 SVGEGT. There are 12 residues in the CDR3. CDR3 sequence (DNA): TGTGCCAGCAGCCGGGTGAACACTGAAGCTTTCTTT. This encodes CASSRVNTEAFF.

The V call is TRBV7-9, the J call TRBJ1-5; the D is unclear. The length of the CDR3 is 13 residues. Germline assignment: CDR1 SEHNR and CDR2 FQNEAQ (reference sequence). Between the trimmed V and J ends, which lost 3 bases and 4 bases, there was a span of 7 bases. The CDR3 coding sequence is TGTGCCAGCAGCTTCGGGTCAAATCAGCCCCAGCATTTT. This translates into CASSFGSNQPQHF.

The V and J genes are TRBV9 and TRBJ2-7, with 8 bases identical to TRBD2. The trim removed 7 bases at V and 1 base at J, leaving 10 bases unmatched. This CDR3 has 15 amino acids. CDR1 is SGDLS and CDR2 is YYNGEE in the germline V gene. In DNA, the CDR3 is TGTGCCAGCGGGGGCCCTAGCGGGCCGTCCTACGAGCAGTACTTC. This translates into CASGGPSGPSYEQYF. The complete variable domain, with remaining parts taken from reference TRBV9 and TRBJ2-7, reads DSGVTQTPKHLITATGQRVTLRCSPRSGDLSVYWYQQSLDQGLQFLIQYYNGEERAKGNILERFSAQQFPDLHSELNLSSLELGDSALYFCASGGPSGPSYEQYFGPGTRLTVT.

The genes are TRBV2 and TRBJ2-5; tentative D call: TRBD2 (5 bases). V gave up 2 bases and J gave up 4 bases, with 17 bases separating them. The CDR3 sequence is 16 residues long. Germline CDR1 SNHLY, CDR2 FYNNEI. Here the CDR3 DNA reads TGTGCCAGCAGTGAACCTCGGGCGGCGGGTGCAGAGACCCAGTACTTC. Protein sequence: CASSEPRAAGAETQYF.

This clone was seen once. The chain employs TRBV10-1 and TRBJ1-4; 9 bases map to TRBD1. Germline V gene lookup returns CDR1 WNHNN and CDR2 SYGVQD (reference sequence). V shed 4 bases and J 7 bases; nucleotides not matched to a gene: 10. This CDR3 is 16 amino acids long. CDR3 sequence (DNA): TGCGCCAGCAGTGGACACAACAGGGGGCCTCGTGAAAAACTGTTTTTT. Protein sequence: CASSGHNRGPREKLFF.

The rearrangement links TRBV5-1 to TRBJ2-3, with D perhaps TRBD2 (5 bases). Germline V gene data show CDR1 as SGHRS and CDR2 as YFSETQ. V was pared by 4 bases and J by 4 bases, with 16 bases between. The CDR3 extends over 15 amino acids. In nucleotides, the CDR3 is TGCGCCAGCAGCCTATCCACTAGTTCCGCAGATACGCAGTATTTT. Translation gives CASSLSTSSADTQYF. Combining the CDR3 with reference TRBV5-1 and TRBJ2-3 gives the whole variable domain KAGVTQTPRYLIKTRGQQVTLSCSPISGHRSVSWYQQTPGQGLQFLFEYFSETQRNKGNFPGRFSGRQFSNSRSEMNVSTLELGDSALYLCASSLSTSSADTQYFGPGTRLTVL.

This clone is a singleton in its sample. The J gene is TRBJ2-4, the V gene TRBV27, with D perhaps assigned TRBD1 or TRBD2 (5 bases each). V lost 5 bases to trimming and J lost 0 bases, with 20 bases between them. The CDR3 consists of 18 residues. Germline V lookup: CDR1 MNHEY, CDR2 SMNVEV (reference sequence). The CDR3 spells CASSLGLDKIRAKNIQYF. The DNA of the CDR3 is TGTGCCAGCAGTCTCGGACTGGACAAGATACGAGCCAAAAACATTCAGTACTTC.

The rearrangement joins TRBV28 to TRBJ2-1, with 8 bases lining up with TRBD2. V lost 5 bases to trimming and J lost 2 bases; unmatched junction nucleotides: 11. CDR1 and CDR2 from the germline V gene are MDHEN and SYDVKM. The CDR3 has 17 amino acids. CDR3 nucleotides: TGTGCCAGCAGTACCCCCGGGGTAGCGGGGACCTACAATGAGCAGTTCTTC. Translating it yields CASSTPGVAGTYNEQFF.

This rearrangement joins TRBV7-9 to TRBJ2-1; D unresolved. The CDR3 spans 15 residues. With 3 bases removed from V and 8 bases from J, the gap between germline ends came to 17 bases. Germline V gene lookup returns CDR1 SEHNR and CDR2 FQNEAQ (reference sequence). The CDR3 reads CASSFDLSPWDEQFF. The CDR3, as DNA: TGTGCCAGCAGCTTTGACCTTTCTCCTTGGGATGAGCAGTTCTTC.

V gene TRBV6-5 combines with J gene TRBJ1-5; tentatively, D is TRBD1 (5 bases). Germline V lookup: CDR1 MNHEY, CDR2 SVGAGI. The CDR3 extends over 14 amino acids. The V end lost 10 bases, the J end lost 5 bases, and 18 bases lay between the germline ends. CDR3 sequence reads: CATSDRRGDQPQHF. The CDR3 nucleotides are TGTGCCACTTCGGACCGCCGGGGGGATCAGCCCCAGCATTTT.

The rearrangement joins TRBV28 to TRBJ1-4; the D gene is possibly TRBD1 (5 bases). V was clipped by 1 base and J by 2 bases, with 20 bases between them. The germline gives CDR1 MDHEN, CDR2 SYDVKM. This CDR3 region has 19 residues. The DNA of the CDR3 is TGTGCCAGCAGTTTATTGGGGGGGGTATCACAATTGACTAATGAAAAACTGTTTTTT. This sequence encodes CASSLLGGVSQLTNEKLFF.

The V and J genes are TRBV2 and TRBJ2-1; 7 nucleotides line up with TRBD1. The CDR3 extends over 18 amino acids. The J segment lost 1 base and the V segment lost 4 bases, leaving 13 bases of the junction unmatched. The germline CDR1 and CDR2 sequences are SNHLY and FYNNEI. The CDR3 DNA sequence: TGTGCCAGCAGTGCGGACAGGCCTGGGCGGAGGTCCTACAATGAGCAGTTCTTC. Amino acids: CASSADRPGRRSYNEQFF.

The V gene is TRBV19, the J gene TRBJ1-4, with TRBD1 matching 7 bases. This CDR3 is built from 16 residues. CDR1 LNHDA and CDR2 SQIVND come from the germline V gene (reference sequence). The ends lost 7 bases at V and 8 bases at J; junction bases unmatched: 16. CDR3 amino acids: CASIWGQLLPGEKLFF. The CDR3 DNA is TGTGCCAGTATTTGGGGACAGCTCCTCCCTGGGGAAAAACTGTTTTTT.

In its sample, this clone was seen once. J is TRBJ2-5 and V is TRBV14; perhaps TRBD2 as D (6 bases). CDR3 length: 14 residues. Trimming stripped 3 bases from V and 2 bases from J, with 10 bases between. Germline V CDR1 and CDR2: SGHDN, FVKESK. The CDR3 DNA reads TGTGCCAGCAGCCAGGGCGGGGTACAAGAGACCCAGTACTTC. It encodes CASSQGGVQETQYF.

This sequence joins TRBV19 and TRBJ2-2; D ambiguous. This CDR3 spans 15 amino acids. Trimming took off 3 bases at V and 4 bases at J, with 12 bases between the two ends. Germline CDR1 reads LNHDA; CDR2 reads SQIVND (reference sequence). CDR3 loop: CASSMATGRTGELFF. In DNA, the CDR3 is TGTGCCAGTAGTATGGCGACGGGCCGCACCGGGGAGCTGTTTTTT.

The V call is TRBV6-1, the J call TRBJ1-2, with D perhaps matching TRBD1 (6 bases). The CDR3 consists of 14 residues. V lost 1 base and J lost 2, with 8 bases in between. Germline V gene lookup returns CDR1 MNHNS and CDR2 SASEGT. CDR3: CASSEGQGNYGYTF. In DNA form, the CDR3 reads TGTGCCAGCAGTGAAGGGCAGGGGAACTATGGCTACACCTTC.

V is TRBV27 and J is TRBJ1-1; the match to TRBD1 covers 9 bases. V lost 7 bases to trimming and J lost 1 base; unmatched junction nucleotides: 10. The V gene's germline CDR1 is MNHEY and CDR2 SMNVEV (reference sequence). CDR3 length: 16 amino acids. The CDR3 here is CASTQRPGQGNTEAFF. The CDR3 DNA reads TGTGCCAGCACCCAAAGGCCGGGACAGGGGAACACTGAAGCTTTCTTT.